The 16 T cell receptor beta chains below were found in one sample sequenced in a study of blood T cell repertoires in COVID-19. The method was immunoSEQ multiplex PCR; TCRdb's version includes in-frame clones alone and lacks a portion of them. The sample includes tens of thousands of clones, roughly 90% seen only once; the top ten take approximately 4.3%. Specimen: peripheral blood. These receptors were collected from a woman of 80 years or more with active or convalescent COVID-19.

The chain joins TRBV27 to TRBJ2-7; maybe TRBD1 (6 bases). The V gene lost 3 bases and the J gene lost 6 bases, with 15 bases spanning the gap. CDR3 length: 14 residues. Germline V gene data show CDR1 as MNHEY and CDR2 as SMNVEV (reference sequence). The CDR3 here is CASSFSTGTPEQYF. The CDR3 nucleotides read TGTGCCAGCAGTTTCTCCACCGGGACACCCGAGCAGTACTTC.

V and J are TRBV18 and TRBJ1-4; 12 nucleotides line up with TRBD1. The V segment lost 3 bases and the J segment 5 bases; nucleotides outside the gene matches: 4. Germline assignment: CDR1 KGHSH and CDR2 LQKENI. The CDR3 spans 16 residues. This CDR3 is CASSPRGQGANEKLFF. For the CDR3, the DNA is TGTGCCAGCTCACCCCGGGGACAGGGGGCAAATGAAAAACTGTTTTTT.

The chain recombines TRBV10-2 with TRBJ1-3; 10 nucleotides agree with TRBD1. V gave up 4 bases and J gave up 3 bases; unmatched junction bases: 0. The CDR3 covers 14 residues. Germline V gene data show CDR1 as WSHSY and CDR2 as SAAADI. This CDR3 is CASSGTGGGNTIYF. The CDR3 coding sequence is TGCGCCAGCAGTGGGACAGGGGGTGGAAACACCATATATTTT.

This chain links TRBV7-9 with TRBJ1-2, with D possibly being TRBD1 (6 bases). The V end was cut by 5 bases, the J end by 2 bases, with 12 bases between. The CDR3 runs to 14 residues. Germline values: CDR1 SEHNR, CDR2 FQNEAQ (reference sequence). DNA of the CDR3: TGTGCCAGCAGCCCGAGGGGGGGGAACTATGGCTACACCTTC. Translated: CASSPRGGNYGYTF.

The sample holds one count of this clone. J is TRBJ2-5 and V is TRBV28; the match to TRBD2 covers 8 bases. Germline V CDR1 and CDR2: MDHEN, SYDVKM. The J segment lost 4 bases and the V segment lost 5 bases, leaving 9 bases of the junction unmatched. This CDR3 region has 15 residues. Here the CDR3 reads CASSTYSGARETQYF. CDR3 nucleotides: TGTGCCAGCAGTACTTATAGCGGGGCAAGAGAGACCCAGTACTTC.

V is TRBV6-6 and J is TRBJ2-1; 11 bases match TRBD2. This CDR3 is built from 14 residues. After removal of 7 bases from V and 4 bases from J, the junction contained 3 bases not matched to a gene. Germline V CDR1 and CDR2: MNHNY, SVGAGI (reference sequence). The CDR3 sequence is CASMTSGTYNEQFF. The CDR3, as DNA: TGTGCCAGCATGACTAGCGGGACTTACAATGAGCAGTTCTTC.

The CDR3 DNA follows: TGTGCCAGCAGCCCGCTCGGACTAGCGGGAGTCGGTGAGCAGTTCTTC. As protein: CASSPLGLAGVGEQFF. The chain couples TRBV7-9 to TRBJ2-1; 13 bases agree with TRBD2. This CDR3 is 16 amino acids long. J lost 9 bases, V lost 5 bases, and 10 bases had no gene match. CDR1 and CDR2 from the germline V gene are SEHNR and FQNEAQ (reference sequence).

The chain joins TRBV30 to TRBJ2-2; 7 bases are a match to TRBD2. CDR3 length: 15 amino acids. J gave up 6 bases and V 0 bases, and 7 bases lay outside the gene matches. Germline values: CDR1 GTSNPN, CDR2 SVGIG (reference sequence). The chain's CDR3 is CAWSVGLPGAGELFF. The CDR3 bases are TGTGCCTGGAGTGTGGGACTACCTGGGGCCGGGGAGCTGTTTTTT. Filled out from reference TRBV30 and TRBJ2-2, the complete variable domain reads SQTIHQWPATLVQPVGSPLSLECTVEGTSNPNLYWYRQAAGRGLQLLFYSVGIGQISSEVPQNLSASRPQDRQFILSSKKLLLSDSGFYLCAWSVGLPGAGELFFGEGSRLTVL.

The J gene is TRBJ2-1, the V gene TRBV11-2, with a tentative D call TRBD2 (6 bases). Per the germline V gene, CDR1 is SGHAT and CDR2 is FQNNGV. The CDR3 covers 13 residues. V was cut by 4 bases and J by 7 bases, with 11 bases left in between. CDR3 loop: CASSSDSGNEQFF. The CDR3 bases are TGTGCCAGCAGCTCCGATAGCGGAAATGAGCAGTTCTTC.

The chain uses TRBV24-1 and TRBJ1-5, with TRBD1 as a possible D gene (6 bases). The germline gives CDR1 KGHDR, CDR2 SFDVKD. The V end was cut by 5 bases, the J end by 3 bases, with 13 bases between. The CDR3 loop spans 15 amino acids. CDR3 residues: CATSGAGGFNQPQHF. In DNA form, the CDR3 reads TGTGCCACCAGTGGAGCGGGGGGCTTCAATCAGCCCCAGCATTTT.

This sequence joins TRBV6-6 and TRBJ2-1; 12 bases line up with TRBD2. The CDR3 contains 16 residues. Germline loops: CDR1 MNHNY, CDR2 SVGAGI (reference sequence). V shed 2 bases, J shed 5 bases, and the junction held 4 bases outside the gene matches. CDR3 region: CASSYRLAGADNEQFF. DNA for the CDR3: TGTGCCAGCAGTTACCGACTAGCGGGAGCGGACAATGAGCAGTTCTTC.

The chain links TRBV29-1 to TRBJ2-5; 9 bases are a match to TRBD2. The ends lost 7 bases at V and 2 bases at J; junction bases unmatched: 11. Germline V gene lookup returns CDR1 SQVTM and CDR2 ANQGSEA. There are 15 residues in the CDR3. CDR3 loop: CSGKGGRAKQETQYF. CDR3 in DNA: TGCAGCGGGAAAGGCGGGAGGGCCAAGCAAGAGACCCAGTACTTC.

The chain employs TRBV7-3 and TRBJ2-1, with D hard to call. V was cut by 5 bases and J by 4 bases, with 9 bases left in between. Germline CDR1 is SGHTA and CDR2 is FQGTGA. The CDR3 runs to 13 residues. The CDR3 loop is CASSPQQYNEQFF. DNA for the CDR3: TGTGCCAGCAGCCCACAACAGTACAATGAGCAGTTCTTC. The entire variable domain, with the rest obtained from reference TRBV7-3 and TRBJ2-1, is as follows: GAGVSQTPSNKVTEKGKYVELRCDPISGHTALYWYRQSLGQGPEFLIYFQGTGAADDSGLPNDRFFAVRPEGSVSTLKIQRTERGDSAVYLCASSPQQYNEQFFGPGTRLTVL.

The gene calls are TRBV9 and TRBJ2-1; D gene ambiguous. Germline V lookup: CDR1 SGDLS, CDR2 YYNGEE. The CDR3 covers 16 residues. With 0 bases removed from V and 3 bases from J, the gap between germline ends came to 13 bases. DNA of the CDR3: TGTGCCAGCAGCGTAGGGATCAGCGAGTACTACAATGAGCAGTTCTTC. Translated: CASSVGISEYYNEQFF.

The CDR3 reads CASSAGSNTEAFF. CDR3 in DNA: TGTGCCAGCAGCGCCGGGTCGAACACTGAAGCTTTCTTT. The gene calls are TRBV5-4 and TRBJ1-1; D unclear. The V end was cut by 4 bases, the J end by 1 base, with 8 bases between. Germline V gene lookup returns CDR1 SGHNT and CDR2 YYREEE (reference sequence). This CDR3 is built from 13 residues.

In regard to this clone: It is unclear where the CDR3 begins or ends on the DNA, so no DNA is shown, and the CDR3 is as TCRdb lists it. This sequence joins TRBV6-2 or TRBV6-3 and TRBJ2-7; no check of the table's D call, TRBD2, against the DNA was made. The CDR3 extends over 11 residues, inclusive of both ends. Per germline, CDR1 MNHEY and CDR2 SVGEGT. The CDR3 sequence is CASSTSRTQYF.